This passage covers 16 T cell receptor beta chains from one sample sequenced in a study of CXCR3-negative and CXCR3-positive naive CD8 T cells (dated by TCRdb to the late 2010s). General conclusions and limits of the study: Compared with CXCR3-negative naive cells, CXCR3-positive naive cells had TRB CDR3s with higher hydrophobicity (lower Kidera factor 4), lower energy, and higher strength and volume indices.

These receptors' targets are unknown. Sequenced using a NextSeq 550. The Human TCR Profiling Kit (MiLaboratory) was used to make UMI-labeled 5' RACE TRB cDNA libraries. Each entry corresponds to one CDR3 protein sequence from reads that TCRdb reprocessed, and DNA is not given. The sample's own table lists around 95,000 distinct CDR3 sequences. The top ten constitute 0.95% to 1.4% of the sample. What was sequenced was naive CXCR3+ CD8+ T cells from blood. What the cell subset or site label conveys for this sample: CD45RO-CCR7+CD27+CD95- naive CD8+ T cells expressing CXCR3 (TNR3+). These receptor sequences come from a human donor in good health. Some clones in this sample may be carry-over from other donors' samples.

J is TRBJ2-2 and V is TRBV7-9; the D call from TCRdb, TRBD1, cannot be confirmed without DNA. The CDR3 runs to 16 residues. The V gene's germline CDR1 is SEHNR and CDR2 FQNEAQ (reference sequence). CDR3 region: CASSAPGQAWTGELFF. The whole variable domain, filled in from reference TRBV7-9 and TRBJ2-2, reads DTGVSQNPRHKITKRGQNVTFRCDPISEHNRLYWYRQTLGQGPEFLTYFQNEAQLEKSRLLSDRFSAERPKGSFSTLEIQRTEQGDSAMYLCASSAPGQAWTGELFFGEGSRLTVL.

The V gene is TRBV6-1, the J gene TRBJ1-5; the D gene TCRdb calls, TRBD1, cannot be checked with no DNA. CDR1 and CDR2 (germline): MNHNS, SASEGT. CDR3 length equals 14 residues. CDR3 residues: CASSDGQGVQPQHF.

J is TRBJ2-3 and V is TRBV12-5; the D call of TRBD1 rests on TCRdb alone, since no DNA is present to check it. The CDR3 runs to 13 residues. Germline CDR1 LGHNT, CDR2 FRNRAP. CDR3 sequence reads: CASGGGITDTQYF. Complete variable domain (other parts from reference TRBV12-5 and TRBJ2-3): DARVTQTPRHKVTEMGQEVTMRCQPILGHNTVFWYRQTMMQGLELLAYFRNRAPLDDSGMPKDRFSAEMPDATLATLKIQPSEPRDSAVYFCASGGGITDTQYFGPGTRLTVL.

This chain joins TRBV28 and TRBJ2-1. The CDR3 is made up of 15 amino acids. Germline V gene data show CDR1 as MDHEN and CDR2 as SYDVKM. This CDR3 is CASSLIRTQYNEQFF.

V usage is TRBV6-1 and J usage is TRBJ1-1; TCRdb gives TRBD1 as the D gene, but with no DNA this cannot be confirmed. The CDR3 extends over 17 amino acids. Looked up from germline, CDR1 is MNHNS and CDR2 is SASEGT. The CDR3: CASMKAPGTVMNTEALF.

This chain connects TRBV21-1 to TRBJ1-6; TCRdb indicates TRBD1, and absent DNA this call remains unverified. TRBV21-1 counts as a pseudogene. This CDR3 contains 12 residues. This chain's CDR3 is CASSTAGEPLHF.

The chain links TRBV6-5 to TRBJ1-1; there is no DNA to check the TCRdb D call of TRBD1. The CDR3 consists of 11 residues. Per the germline V gene, CDR1 is MNHEY and CDR2 is SVGAGI. The CDR3: CASTRGSEAFF.

V gene TRBV7-9 combines with J gene TRBJ2-1. This CDR3 has 13 amino acids. Looked up from germline, CDR1 is SEHNR and CDR2 is FQNEAQ (reference sequence). CDR3 region: CASSRPAYNEQFF.

This rearrangement joins TRBV9 to TRBJ2-7; the D call of TRBD1 rests on TCRdb alone, since no DNA is present to check it. This CDR3 has 15 residues. Germline values: CDR1 SGDLS, CDR2 YYNGEE. The CDR3 spells CASSVRDRDDYEQYF.

The chain has TRBV28 and TRBJ2-1; TCRdb indicates TRBD1, and absent DNA this call remains unverified. Germline values: CDR1 MDHEN, CDR2 SYDVKM. This CDR3 is built from 14 residues. The CDR3 loop is CASNLGASYNEQFF.

The J gene is TRBJ2-2, the V gene TRBV12-3 or TRBV12-4; TCRdb lists TRBD1, though no DNA is available to test this call. This CDR3 region has 14 residues. The CDR3: CASSPSGGTGELFF.

V gene TRBV27 combines with J gene TRBJ2-7. The CDR3 contains 13 residues. Germline V gene lookup returns CDR1 MNHEY and CDR2 SMNVEV (reference sequence). The CDR3 spells CASRSLNTYEQYF.

This sequence joins TRBV4-2 and TRBJ2-7; checking the TCRdb D call of TRBD2 is not possible without DNA. Germline CDR1 LGHNA, CDR2 YNFKEQ. The CDR3 spans 15 residues. CDR3 loop: CASSSLAGSSYEQYF.

The chain has TRBV23-1 and TRBJ2-2; TCRdb indicates TRBD1, and absent DNA this call remains unverified. TRBV23-1 has ORF status, its function being uncertain. This CDR3 contains 17 residues. The CDR3 here is CASSPYCRGHGTGELFF.

The chain's CDR3 is CASTGPSTDTQYF. The V call is TRBV2, the J call TRBJ2-3; no DNA is available, so the TRBD2 call from TCRdb remains unchecked. Germline CDR1 is SNHLY and CDR2 is FYNNEI. This CDR3 region has 13 residues.

The rearrangement joins TRBV7-7 to TRBJ2-5; there is no DNA to check the TCRdb D call of TRBD1. Germline lookup yields CDR1 SSHAT and CDR2 FNYEAQ (reference sequence). This CDR3 has 15 residues. The chain's CDR3 is CASSKETGMVETQYF.